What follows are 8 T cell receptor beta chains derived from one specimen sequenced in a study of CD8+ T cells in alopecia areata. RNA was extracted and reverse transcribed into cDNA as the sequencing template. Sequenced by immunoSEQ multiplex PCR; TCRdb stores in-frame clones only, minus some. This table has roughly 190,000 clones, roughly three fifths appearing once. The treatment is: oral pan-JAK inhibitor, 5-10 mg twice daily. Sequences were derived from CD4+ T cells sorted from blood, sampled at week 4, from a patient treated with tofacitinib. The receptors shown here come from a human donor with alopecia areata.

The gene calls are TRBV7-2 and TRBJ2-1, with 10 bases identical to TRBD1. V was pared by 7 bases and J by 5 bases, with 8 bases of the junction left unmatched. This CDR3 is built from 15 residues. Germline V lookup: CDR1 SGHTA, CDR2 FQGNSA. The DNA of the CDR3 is TGTGCCAGCAATCTTGGACAGGGGGGACACAATGAGCAGTTCTTC. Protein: CASNLGQGGHNEQFF.

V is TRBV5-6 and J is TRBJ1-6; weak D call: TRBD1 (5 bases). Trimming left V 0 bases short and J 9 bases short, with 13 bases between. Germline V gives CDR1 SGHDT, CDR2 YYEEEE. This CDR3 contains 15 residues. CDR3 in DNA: TGTGCCAGCAGCTTGGCTCCAGGGTTAGTTTCACCCCTCCACTTT. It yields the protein CASSLAPGLVSPLHF.

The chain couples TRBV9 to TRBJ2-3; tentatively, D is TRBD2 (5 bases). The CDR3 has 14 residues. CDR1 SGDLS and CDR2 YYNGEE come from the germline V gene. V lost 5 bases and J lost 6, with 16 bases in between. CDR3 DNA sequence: TGTGCCAGCAGTCTAGCCCGGACGGGGGATACGCAGTATTTT. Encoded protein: CASSLARTGDTQYF.

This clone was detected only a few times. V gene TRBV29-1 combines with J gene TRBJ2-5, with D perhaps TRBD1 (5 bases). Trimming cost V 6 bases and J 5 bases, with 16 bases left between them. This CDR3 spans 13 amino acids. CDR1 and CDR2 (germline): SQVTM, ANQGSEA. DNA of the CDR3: TGCAGCGTCGCCCTAGGGGTGGGTGAGACCCAGTACTTC. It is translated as CSVALGVGETQYF.

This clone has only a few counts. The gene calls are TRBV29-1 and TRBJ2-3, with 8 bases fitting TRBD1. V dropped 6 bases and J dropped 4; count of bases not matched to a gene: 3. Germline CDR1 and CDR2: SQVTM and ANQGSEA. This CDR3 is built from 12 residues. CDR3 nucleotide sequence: TGCAGCGTCCAGACAGGGGCAGATACGCAGTATTTT. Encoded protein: CSVQTGADTQYF.

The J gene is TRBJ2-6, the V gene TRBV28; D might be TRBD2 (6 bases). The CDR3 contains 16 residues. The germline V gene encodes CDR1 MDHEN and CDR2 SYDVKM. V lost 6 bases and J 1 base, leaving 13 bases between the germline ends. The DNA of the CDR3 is TGTGCCAGCAGCGGGACTGACCCTTCTGGGGCCAACGTCCTGACTTTC. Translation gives CASSGTDPSGANVLTF.

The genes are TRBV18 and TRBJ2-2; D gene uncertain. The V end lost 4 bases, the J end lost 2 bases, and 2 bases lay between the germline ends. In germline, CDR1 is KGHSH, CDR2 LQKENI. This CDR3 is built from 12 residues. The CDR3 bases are TGTGCCAGCTCACTCAACACCGGGGAGCTGTTTTTT. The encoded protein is CASSLNTGELFF.

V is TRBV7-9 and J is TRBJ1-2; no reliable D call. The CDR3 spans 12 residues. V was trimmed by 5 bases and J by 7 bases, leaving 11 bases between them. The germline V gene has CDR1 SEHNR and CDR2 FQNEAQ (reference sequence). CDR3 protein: CASSPDSGGYTF. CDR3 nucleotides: TGTGCCAGCAGCCCGGACTCGGGTGGCTACACCTTC.